A single sample is the source of the 26 T cell receptor beta chains below, sequenced in a study of cytomegalovirus exposure and HLA in healthy donors. The PCR used 60 Vbeta and 13 Jbeta primers. Libraries were prepared by immunoSEQ multiplex PCR; TCRdb keeps only in-frame clonotypes and omits some of them. The table has approximately 200,000 clones, roughly 78% seen once; the top ten hold approximately 1.5%. The sequencing input was PBMCs. The origin of the receptors is a girl aged 5-17 years in good health and CMV-seropositive.

The V call is TRBV18, the J call TRBJ2-3, with D possibly matching TRBD1 (6 bases). Germline V gene sequence: CDR1 KGHSH, CDR2 LQKENI. The ends were cut back, 8 bases at V and 3 bases at J, with 12 bases in the middle. The CDR3 consists of 13 residues. This CDR3 is CASRGTGTDTQYF. Written as DNA, the CDR3 is TGTGCCAGCAGGGGGACCGGGACAGATACGCAGTATTTT.

This chain connects TRBV4-1 to TRBJ1-1, with no clear D. CDR3 size: 14 residues. The germline CDR1 and CDR2 sequences are MGHRA and YSYEKL. V was clipped by 3 bases and J by 7 bases, with 15 bases between them. The CDR3 bases are TGCGCCAGCAGCCATCAGCGGACCGAGGGTGAAGCTTTCTTT. It encodes CASSHQRTEGEAFF.

V and J are TRBV7-9 and TRBJ2-1; D possibly corresponds to TRBD1 (6 bases). Germline V gives CDR1 SEHNR, CDR2 FQNEAQ (reference sequence). V gave up 5 bases and J gave up 7 bases, with 18 bases separating them. The length of the CDR3 is 15 residues. The CDR3 region has the DNA TGTGCCAGCAGCCTACAGGGACAACCTACAAATGAGCAGTTCTTC. This gives the protein CASSLQGQPTNEQFF.

The V call is TRBV11-3, the J call TRBJ2-1; D possibly corresponds to TRBD2 (6 bases). Germline CDR1 reads SGHNT; CDR2 reads YENEEA. This CDR3 has 16 amino acids. The V end lost 0 bases, the J end lost 4 bases, and 13 bases lay between the germline ends. The CDR3 DNA is TGTGCCAGCAGCTTAGATAGAACTAGCCTTTACAATGAGCAGTTCTTC. Translation gives CASSLDRTSLYNEQFF.

This chain uses TRBV7-9 with TRBJ2-1; 11 bases are a match to TRBD2. Trimming removed 8 bases from V and 5 bases from J; junction bases left unmatched: 5. This CDR3 is built from 14 residues. The V gene's germline CDR1 is SEHNR and CDR2 FQNEAQ (reference sequence). CDR3 sequence reads: CASQLAGVHNEQFF. CDR3 in DNA: TGTGCCAGCCAACTAGCGGGGGTCCACAATGAGCAGTTCTTC.

The rearrangement uses TRBV7-8 and TRBJ2-7, with 9 bases lining up with TRBD1. Germline CDR1 is SGHVS and CDR2 is FQNEAQ. J was trimmed by 3 bases and V by 5 bases; bases with no gene match: 8. The CDR3 spans 15 residues. The CDR3 coding sequence is TGTGCCAGCAGCCTAGGGGGGACAGGGATCTACGAGCAGTACTTC. Translated, it gives CASSLGGTGIYEQYF.

The J gene is TRBJ2-1, the V gene TRBV27; TRBD1 matches 9 bases. The junction had 8 bases not matched to a gene; V was cut back by 4 bases and J by 7 bases. Germline assignment: CDR1 MNHEY and CDR2 SMNVEV (reference sequence). There are 15 residues in the CDR3. The DNA of the CDR3 is TGTGCCAGCAGTTACAGGGGGCCCAGCGGGAATGAGCAGTTCTTC. Translation: CASSYRGPSGNEQFF.

The V call is TRBV5-6, the J call TRBJ2-1, with 9 positions matching TRBD2. Per germline, CDR1 SGHDT and CDR2 YYEEEE. V was clipped by 0 bases and J by 5 bases; unmatched bases: 9. The CDR3 covers 17 residues. The CDR3 sequence: CASSLGAGGPRNNEQFF. CDR3 in DNA: TGTGCCAGCAGCTTGGGTGCGGGGGGGCCCCGGAACAATGAGCAGTTCTTC.

The chain couples TRBV19 to TRBJ2-4; 13 bases are a match to TRBD2. Trimming removed 8 bases from V and 0 bases from J; junction bases left unmatched: 7. The CDR3 loop spans 17 amino acids. Germline assignment: CDR1 LNHDA and CDR2 SQIVND (reference sequence). This chain's CDR3 is CASATSGGPLAKNIQYF. DNA for the CDR3: TGTGCCAGTGCGACTAGCGGGGGGCCCTTAGCCAAAAACATTCAGTACTTC. Based on the CDR3 plus reference TRBV19 and TRBJ2-4, the full variable domain is DGGITQSPKYLFRKEGQNVTLSCEQNLNHDAMYWYRQDPGQGLRLIYYSQIVNDFQKGDIAEGYSVSREKKESFPLTVTSAQKNPTAFYLCASATSGGPLAKNIQYFGAGTRLSVL.

V and J are TRBV18 and TRBJ1-1; TRBD1 matches 7 bases. V shed 3 bases, J shed 8 bases, and the junction held 18 bases outside the gene matches. The V gene's germline CDR1 is KGHSH and CDR2 LQKENI. The CDR3 runs to 17 residues. CDR3 region: CASSPNTGDAERCEAFF. CDR3 nucleotides: TGTGCCAGCTCACCCAACACAGGGGACGCCGAACGGTGCGAAGCTTTCTTT.

The chain employs TRBV9 and TRBJ1-2, with D perhaps TRBD1 (5 bases). This CDR3 comprises 14 residues. Germline loops: CDR1 SGDLS, CDR2 YYNGEE. V lost 0 bases and J lost 7, with 13 bases in between. The CDR3 loop reads CASSVDLGLGGYTF. Here the CDR3 DNA reads TGTGCCAGCAGCGTAGATCTGGGGCTGGGTGGCTACACCTTC.

V is TRBV10-1 and J is TRBJ2-5; weak D call: TRBD1 (5 bases). The CDR3 runs 14 residues. Germline-derived CDR1 and CDR2 are WNHNN and SYGVQD (reference sequence). V lost 3 bases and J 0 bases, leaving 8 bases between the germline ends. The CDR3 sequence is CASSDGAYQETQYF. The CDR3 region has the DNA TGCGCCAGCAGTGATGGGGCGTACCAAGAGACCCAGTACTTC.

The chain uses TRBV11-2 and TRBJ2-5, with TRBD2 matching over 11 bases. The CDR3 extends over 16 amino acids. V lost 5 bases and J lost 1; bases outside the gene matches: 6. Germline V lookup: CDR1 SGHAT, CDR2 FQNNGV. DNA of the CDR3: TGTGCCAGCAGCCCCCACCTAGCGGGGGGCCAAGAGACCCAGTACTTC. This translates into CASSPHLAGGQETQYF.

The rearrangement joins TRBV2 to TRBJ2-3; 8 bases map to TRBD2. CDR3 length: 16 residues. Germline trimming cut 7 bases from V and 1 base from J; bases unmatched to any gene: 10. Per the germline V gene, CDR1 is SNHLY and CDR2 is FYNNEI. For the CDR3, the DNA is TGTGCCAGCACCCTCCTGAGTAGCGGGGGCACAGATACGCAGTATTTT. Encoded protein: CASTLLSSGGTDTQYF.

The chain joins TRBV7-2 to TRBJ2-1; 8 bases line up with TRBD2. The germline CDR1 and CDR2 sequences are SGHTA and FQGNSA. J lost 7 bases, V lost 7 bases, and 9 bases had no gene match. The CDR3 totals 14 residues. The CDR3 is CASNPGLAVNEQFF. Here the CDR3 DNA reads TGTGCCAGCAACCCCGGACTAGCTGTGAATGAGCAGTTCTTC.

CDR3 loop: CASSDRERGPQYF. The CDR3 DNA is TGTGCCAGCAGTGATAGGGAGCGGGGGCCGCAGTATTTT. This rearrangement joins TRBV2 to TRBJ2-3, with TRBD2 matching over 8 bases. The CDR3 spans 13 residues. Looked up from germline, CDR1 is SNHLY and CDR2 is FYNNEI. V gave up 3 bases and J gave up 10 bases; unmatched junction bases: 6.

The chain employs TRBV6-5 and TRBJ2-7; 11 bases match TRBD2. This CDR3 is 14 amino acids long. The germline gives CDR1 MNHEY, CDR2 SVGAGI. With 5 bases clipped from V and 3 bases from J, the junction kept 3 bases outside the gene matches. In DNA form, the CDR3 reads TGTGCCAGCAGTCCGACTAGCGGGAACTACGAGCAGTACTTC. Its protein product is CASSPTSGNYEQYF.

The chain joins TRBV2 to TRBJ2-6; possibly TRBD1 for D (5 bases). The CDR3 is made up of 16 amino acids. Per germline, CDR1 SNHLY and CDR2 FYNNEI. Trimming removed 7 bases from V and 2 bases from J, with 15 bases in between. The CDR3 DNA follows: TGTGCCAGCAATGGACAAGGCGCGGCTGGGGCCAACGTCCTGACTTTC. This codes for CASNGQGAAGANVLTF.

J is TRBJ1-6 and V is TRBV11-2; D is undetermined. Germline V gene sequence: CDR1 SGHAT, CDR2 FQNNGV. The CDR3 contains 14 residues. V was shortened by 3 bases and J by 14 bases, with 17 bases between the two germline ends. CDR3: CASSFGTASGTLHF. The CDR3 bases are TGTGCCAGCAGCTTTGGAACAGCCTCGGGGACCCTCCACTTT.

The rearrangement links TRBV10-3 to TRBJ2-5; 9 nucleotides line up with TRBD2. V shed 4 bases and J 5 bases; nucleotides not matched to a gene: 5. The CDR3 has 14 residues. Germline loops: CDR1 ENHRY, CDR2 SYGVKD. The CDR3 nucleotides are TGTGCCATCAGTGTCGCGGGGGGGCGGGAGACCCAGTACTTC. It is translated as CAISVAGGRETQYF.

This chain links TRBV5-6 with TRBJ1-3; 8 bases agree with TRBD1. Germline V gene lookup returns CDR1 SGHDT and CDR2 YYEEEE. The CDR3 runs to 14 residues. V dropped 1 base and J dropped 12; count of bases not matched to a gene: 9. Here the CDR3 reads CASSLRQGALDIYF. CDR3 nucleotide sequence: TGTGCCAGCAGCTTGAGGCAGGGGGCTCTTGACATATATTTT.

This clone turned up a few times. The chain links TRBV29-1 to TRBJ1-1; D not certain. The V gene lost 3 bases and the J gene lost 1 base, with 9 bases spanning the gap. Germline V CDR1 and CDR2: SQVTM, ANQGSEA. The CDR3 has 13 amino acids. The chain's CDR3 is CSVDPERNTEAFF. The CDR3 nucleotides read TGCAGCGTTGACCCCGAGAGGAACACTGAAGCTTTCTTT.

This sequence joins TRBV7-7 and TRBJ2-3; 11 bases are a match to TRBD2. The germline V gene encodes CDR1 SSHAT and CDR2 FNYEAQ (reference sequence). CDR3 size: 16 residues. Trimming removed 2 bases from V and 5 bases from J; junction bases left unmatched: 6. The CDR3 sequence: CASSLSSGGAGDTQYF. The CDR3 region has the DNA TGTGCCAGCAGCTTAAGTAGCGGGGGGGCTGGAGATACGCAGTATTTT.

In its sample, this clone was seen once. The rearrangement links TRBV7-2 to TRBJ2-3; tentatively, D is TRBD1 (6 bases). This CDR3 is built from 13 residues. Germline assignment: CDR1 SGHTA and CDR2 FQGNSA. V lost 4 bases to trimming and J lost 8 bases, with 13 bases between them. The CDR3 spells CASSSQGGSTQYF. The CDR3 bases are TGTGCCAGCAGCTCACAGGGCGGTTCTACGCAGTATTTT.

The chain employs TRBV5-4 and TRBJ1-2; TRBD1 aligns across 9 bases. The V segment lost 5 bases and the J segment 4 bases; nucleotides outside the gene matches: 3. Germline CDR1 SGHNT, CDR2 YYREEE (reference sequence). The CDR3 runs to 13 residues. The CDR3 nucleotides read TGTGCCAGCAGTCGGACAGGGGCCTATGGCTACACCTTC. Translating gives CASSRTGAYGYTF.

This clone was counted a few times. V and J are TRBV4-3 and TRBJ2-5; 8 bases map to TRBD2. This CDR3 region has 17 residues. V lost 0 bases, J lost 5 bases, and 11 bases stayed unmatched. Germline loops: CDR1 LGHNA, CDR2 YSLEER. The CDR3 is CASSQDLGGGGRETQYF. The DNA of the CDR3 is TGCGCCAGCAGCCAAGATCTGGGTGGCGGGGGGCGGGAGACCCAGTACTTC.